Below, 6 T cell receptor beta chains from the same sample are listed, as sequenced in a study of T cells in localized non-small cell lung cancer. Sequencing was performed with immunoSEQ multiplex PCR; in TCRdb, only in-frame clones are kept and a portion is missing. The data contain roughly 38,000 clones, around 86% of them singletons. Sequenced material: peripheral blood, taken before any cancer treatment. Receptor source: a man aged 18 to 50 with stage I lung adenocarcinoma.

The chain links TRBV6-5 to TRBJ1-2; TRBD1 aligns across 11 bases. Germline V lookup: CDR1 MNHEY, CDR2 SVGAGI. The V gene end was trimmed by 6 bases and the J gene end by 6 bases; junction bases not matched to a gene: 9. The CDR3 covers 15 residues. The CDR3 here is CASRDRGRFINGYTF. In DNA form, the CDR3 reads TGTGCCAGCAGGGACAGGGGGCGTTTTATTAATGGCTACACCTTC.

This clone was counted only a few times. The V gene is TRBV7-9, the J gene TRBJ2-1; 10 bases agree with TRBD1. The germline gives CDR1 SEHNR, CDR2 FQNEAQ (reference sequence). V dropped 4 bases and J dropped 4; count of bases not matched to a gene: 4. This CDR3 has 15 residues. CDR3: CASSSGTGDYNEQFF. CDR3 nucleotides: TGTGCCAGCAGCTCCGGGACAGGGGATTACAATGAGCAGTTCTTC.

In nucleotides, the CDR3 is TGCACCGCTTGGAGGAACACTGAAGCTTTCTTT. This codes for CTAWRNTEAFF. The rearrangement joins TRBV20-1 to TRBJ1-1; no definite D call. The germline gives CDR1 DFQATT, CDR2 SNEGSKA (reference sequence). The CDR3 loop spans 11 amino acids.

The chain has TRBV29-1 and TRBJ1-1; D perhaps matches TRBD1 (5 bases). This CDR3 region has 11 residues. V shed 5 bases and J shed 6 bases, with 10 bases lying between them. CDR1 and CDR2 from the germline V gene are SQVTM and ANQGSEA. The CDR3 DNA follows: TGCAGCGTTTATCGAGGGGCTGAAGCTTTCTTT. This translates into CSVYRGAEAFF.

With regard to this clone: A far larger clone is a single base away, which makes a read error likely. This chain links TRBV4-2 with TRBJ2-7; D is unclear. Trimming removed 3 bases from V and 3 bases from J, with 12 bases in between. Germline V gene lookup returns CDR1 LGHNA and CDR2 YNFKEQ. This CDR3 comprises 14 residues. The CDR3 is CASSHRWSGYEQYF. CDR3 sequence (DNA): TGTGCCAGCAGCCATCGTTGGAGTGGCTACGAGCAGTACTTC.

The chain links TRBV7-2 to TRBJ2-1, with TRBD2 matching over 9 bases. This CDR3 spans 16 amino acids. The germline V gene has CDR1 SGHTA and CDR2 FQGNSA. V shed 1 base and J 6 bases; nucleotides not matched to a gene: 7. CDR3 in amino acids: CASSLDGGGAPNEQFF. The CDR3 DNA reads TGTGCCAGCAGCTTAGACGGCGGGGGGGCTCCCAATGAGCAGTTCTTC. The full variable domain, rest sourced from reference TRBV7-2 and TRBJ2-1, is GAGVSQSPSNKVTEKGKDVELRCDPISGHTALYWYRQSLGQGLEFLIYFQGNSAPDKSGLPSDRFSAERTGGSVSTLTIQRTQQEDSAVYLCASSLDGGGAPNEQFFGPGTRLTVL.